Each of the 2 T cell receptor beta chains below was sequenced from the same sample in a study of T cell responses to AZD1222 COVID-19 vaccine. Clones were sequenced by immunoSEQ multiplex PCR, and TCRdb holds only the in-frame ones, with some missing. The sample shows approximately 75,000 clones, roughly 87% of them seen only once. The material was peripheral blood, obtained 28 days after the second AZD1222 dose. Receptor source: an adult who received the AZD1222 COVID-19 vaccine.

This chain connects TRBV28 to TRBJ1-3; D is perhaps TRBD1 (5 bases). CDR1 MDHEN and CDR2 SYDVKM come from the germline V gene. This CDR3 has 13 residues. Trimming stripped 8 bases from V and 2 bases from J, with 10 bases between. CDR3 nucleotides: TGTGCCAGCCTAAGGACAACTGGAAACACCATATATTTT. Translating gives CASLRTTGNTIYF.

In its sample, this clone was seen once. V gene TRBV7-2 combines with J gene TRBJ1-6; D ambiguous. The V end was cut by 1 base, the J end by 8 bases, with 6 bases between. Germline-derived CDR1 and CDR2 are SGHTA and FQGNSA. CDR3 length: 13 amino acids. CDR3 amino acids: CASSLGRDSPLHF. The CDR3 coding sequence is TGTGCCAGCAGCTTAGGTAGGGATTCACCCCTCCACTTT.